A selection of T cell receptor beta chains follows, all from one sample in a study of T cells in Graves' hyperthyroidism and ophthalmopathy. TCRdb reanalysed the multiplex PCR reads using MiXCR and keeps one entry per CDR3 protein. The table has 250,000 to 300,000 distinct CDR3 sequences, approximately 14% seen once. Material: blood. These receptors originate from a woman aged 40 to 50 with Graves' hyperthyroidism. Both conserved end residues are part of each CDR3. Each record gives: V gene, J gene, clone size, D gene, CDR3 length, CDR3 protein, CDR3 DNA. D genes are given only for firm matches. A clone size is listed for some rows: how often the clone was seen (once, few, many), or a class if it is expanded.

V: TRBV2
J: TRBJ2-2
size: many
D: .
length: 17
CDR3: CASSVPGLAPNTGELFF
DNA: TGTGCCAGCAGTGTGCCAGGGCTAGCGCCAAACACCGGGGAGCTGTTTTTT

V: TRBV5-6
J: TRBJ1-5
size: many
D: .
length: 15
CDR3: CASSTAGVSNQPQHF
DNA: TGTGCCAGCAGCACCGCAGGGGTTAGCAATCAGCCCCAGCATTTT

V: TRBV7-9
J: TRBJ2-1
size: many
D: .
length: 15
CDR3: CASSLVTAWDNEQFF
DNA: TGTGCCAGCAGCTTAGTTACGGCCTGGGACAATGAGCAGTTCTTC

V: TRBV19
J: TRBJ2-1
size: few
D: TRBD1
length: 16
CDR3: CASSKGTAAYYNEQFF
DNA: TGTGCCAGTAGTAAAGGGACAGCCGCTTACTACAATGAGCAGTTCTTC

V: TRBV7-2
J: TRBJ2-3
size: many
D: TRBD2
length: 15
CDR3: CASSPSGIPGDTQYF
DNA: TGTGCCAGCAGCCCTAGCGGGATCCCCGGAGATACGCAGTATTTT

V: TRBV7-2
J: TRBJ1-3
size: many
D: .
length: 12
CDR3: CASTPSGNTIYF
DNA: TGTGCCAGCACTCCGTCCGGAAACACCATATATTTT

V: TRBV30
J: TRBJ1-2
size: many
D: .
length: 13
CDR3: CAWSGQTNYGYTF
DNA: TGTGCCTGGAGTGGACAGACAAACTATGGCTACACCTTC

V: TRBV2
J: TRBJ2-7
size: .
D: TRBD2
length: 12
CDR3: CASRTSGSRQYF
DNA: TGTGCCAGCAGGACTAGCGGGAGTAGGCAGTACTTC

V: TRBV28
J: TRBJ2-5
size: many
D: .
length: 13
CDR3: CASGISYQETQYF
DNA: TGTGCCAGCGGAATATCGTACCAAGAGACCCAGTACTTC

V: TRBV7-2
J: TRBJ2-7
size: many
D: TRBD2
length: 15
CDR3: CASSSPSGISYEQYF
DNA: TGTGCCAGCAGCAGTCCTAGCGGGATAAGCTACGAGCAGTACTTC

V: TRBV24-1
J: TRBJ2-5
size: many
D: .
length: 13
CDR3: CATSDSGAETQYF
DNA: TGTGCCACCAGTGATTCCGGAGCAGAGACCCAGTACTTC

V: TRBV5-4
J: TRBJ1-1
size: many
D: .
length: 15
CDR3: CASSQDSLMNTEAFF
DNA: TGTGCCAGCAGCCAGGACAGCCTTATGAACACTGAAGCTTTCTTT

V: TRBV6-1
J: TRBJ1-5
size: many
D: .
length: 15
CDR3: CASSGPLGWNQPQHF
DNA: TGTGCCAGCAGTGGACCGCTGGGGTGGAATCAGCCCCAGCATTTT

V: TRBV9
J: TRBJ1-2
size: .
D: .
length: 15
CDR3: CASSVAWEANYGYTF
DNA: TGTGCCAGCAGCGTAGCTTGGGAGGCTAACTATGGCTACACCTTC

V: TRBV28
J: TRBJ2-5
size: many
D: TRBD1
length: 16
CDR3: CASSSTQGARQETQYF
DNA: TGTGCCAGCAGTTCCACCCAGGGGGCCCGACAAGAGACCCAGTACTTC

V: TRBV5-1
J: TRBJ2-5
size: .
D: .
length: 17
CDR3: CASSLGLAQLKEETQYF
DNA: TGCGCCAGCAGCTTGGGTTTGGCCCAACTTAAAGAGGAGACCCAGTACTTC

V: TRBV28
J: TRBJ2-5
size: many
D: .
length: 13
CDR3: CATRAGARETQYF
DNA: TGTGCCACACGCGCTGGAGCGCGAGAGACCCAGTACTTC

V: TRBV7-8
J: TRBJ1-2
size: many
D: .
length: 12
CDR3: CASSSYSYGYTF
DNA: TGTGCCAGCAGCAGTTACAGCTATGGCTACACCTTC

V: TRBV19
J: TRBJ2-7
size: .
D: TRBD2
length: 13
CDR3: CASTTGGGYEQYF
DNA: TGTGCCAGTACAACGGGCGGGGGCTACGAGCAGTACTTC

V: TRBV20-1
J: TRBJ2-3
size: many
D: .
length: 12
CDR3: CSARGIRRTQYF
DNA: TGCAGTGCTAGAGGTATAAGACGTACGCAGTATTTT

V: TRBV24-1
J: TRBJ2-2
size: many
D: .
length: 18
CDR3: CATSDPEGRGVNTGELFF
DNA: TGTGCCACCAGTGACCCTGAGGGCAGGGGCGTGAACACCGGGGAGCTGTTTTTT

V: TRBV2
J: TRBJ2-3
size: many
D: .
length: 12
CDR3: CASSPSTDTQYF
DNA: TGTGCCAGCAGCCCAAGCACAGATACGCAGTATTTT

V: TRBV30
J: TRBJ2-7
size: many
D: TRBD2
length: 15
CDR3: CAWSVGIAGGIEQYF
DNA: TGTGCCTGGAGTGTAGGGATAGCGGGGGGGATCGAGCAGTACTTC

V: TRBV12-3/TRBV12-4
J: TRBJ2-5
size: many
D: TRBD1
length: 13
CDR3: CASSGTEEETQYF
DNA: TGTGCCAGCAGCGGGACAGAGGAAGAGACCCAGTACTTC

V: TRBV6-9
J: TRBJ2-3
size: .
D: .
length: 15
CDR3: CASSWWGGGTDTQYF
DNA: TGTGCCAGCAGTTGGTGGGGTGGCGGGACAGATACGCAGTATTTT

V: TRBV7-9
J: TRBJ2-3
size: few
D: .
length: 14
CDR3: CASSLSRTTDTQYF
DNA: TGTGCCAGCAGCTTATCCCGGACAACAGATACGCAGTATTTT

V: TRBV27
J: TRBJ2-7
size: few
D: .
length: 15
CDR3: CASSPGLPSTYEQCF
DNA: TGTGCCAGCAGTCCAGGACTCCCGAGTACTTACGAGCAGTGCTTC

V: TRBV20-1
J: TRBJ2-1
size: few
D: TRBD2
length: 16
CDR3: CSARKLAGESYNEQFF
DNA: TGCAGTGCTAGAAAGTTAGCGGGAGAGTCCTACAATGAGCAGTTCTTC

V: TRBV28
J: TRBJ1-5
size: many
D: .
length: 15
CDR3: CASRPHRAGNQPQHF
DNA: TGTGCCAGCAGGCCCCACAGGGCGGGAAATCAGCCCCAGCATTTT

V: TRBV7-9
J: TRBJ2-3
size: many
D: .
length: 11
CDR3: CASSLPDTQYF
DNA: TGTGCCAGCAGCTTACCGGATACGCAGTATTTT

V: TRBV11-1
J: TRBJ2-2
size: many
D: TRBD1
length: 14
CDR3: CASSPDRAKGELFF
DNA: TGTGCCAGCAGTCCGGACAGGGCCAAGGGGGAGCTGTTTTTT

V: TRBV20-1
J: TRBJ1-6
size: .
D: TRBD1
length: 13
CDR3: CSATGGGDSPLHF
DNA: TGCAGTGCTACAGGGGGGGGAGATTCACCCCTCCACTTT

V: TRBV6-5
J: TRBJ2-5
size: many
D: .
length: 15
CDR3: CASRRSVGPSETQYF
DNA: TGTGCCAGCCGACGGAGCGTCGGTCCCTCAGAGACCCAGTACTTC

V: TRBV20-1
J: TRBJ2-5
size: many
D: TRBD1
length: 13
CDR3: CSVIVGTEETQYF
DNA: TGCAGTGTCATAGTAGGGACAGAGGAGACCCAGTACTTC

V: TRBV7-2
J: TRBJ2-1
size: many
D: TRBD2
length: 18
CDR3: CASSAPGLAGGLGNEQFF
DNA: TGTGCCAGCAGCGCGCCGGGACTAGCGGGAGGGCTGGGCAATGAGCAGTTCTTC

V: TRBV29-1
J: TRBJ2-5
size: many
D: .
length: 15
CDR3: CSVASAGTPQETQYF
DNA: TGCAGCGTTGCCTCGGCCGGGACCCCCCAAGAGACCCAGTACTTC

V: TRBV19
J: TRBJ1-2
size: few
D: .
length: 14
CDR3: CASHYTGTAYGYTF
DNA: TGTGCCAGCCATTACACCGGGACGGCATATGGCTACACCTTC

V: TRBV7-9
J: TRBJ2-1
size: many
D: .
length: 16
CDR3: CASSLRGGISYNEQFF
DNA: TGTGCCAGCAGTCTTAGAGGAGGAATCTCCTACAATGAGCAGTTCTTC

V: TRBV2
J: TRBJ2-1
size: many
D: .
length: 15
CDR3: CASSERAGLRNEQFF
DNA: TGTGCCAGCAGTGAAAGGGCGGGCCTCCGCAATGAGCAGTTCTTC

V: TRBV20-1
J: TRBJ1-6
size: many
D: .
length: 14
CDR3: CSARSGGRNSPLHF
DNA: TGCAGTGCTAGATCTGGCGGGAGAAATTCACCCCTCCACTTT

V: TRBV6-5
J: TRBJ2-2
size: .
D: TRBD2
length: 17
CDR3: CASSLLAGVGNTGELFF
DNA: TGTGCCAGCAGTTTACTAGCGGGAGTCGGGAACACCGGGGAGCTGTTTTTT

V: TRBV2
J: TRBJ1-1
size: many
D: .
length: 13
CDR3: CASEGRRDTEAFF
DNA: TGTGCCAGTGAGGGGCGCAGGGACACTGAAGCTTTCTTT

V: TRBV10-3
J: TRBJ2-1
size: .
D: TRBD1
length: 15
CDR3: CAISRQGVSYNEQFF
DNA: TGTGCCATCAGTAGACAGGGGGTCTCCTACAATGAGCAGTTCTTC

V: TRBV6-6
J: TRBJ1-5
size: few
D: .
length: 14
CDR3: CASSYTAGNQPQHF
DNA: TGTGCCAGCAGTTACACGGCAGGGAATCAGCCCCAGCATTTT

V: TRBV28
J: TRBJ2-1
size: many
D: .
length: 14
CDR3: CASSLPSGPTEQFF
DNA: TGTGCCAGCAGTTTGCCCAGCGGACCAACTGAGCAGTTCTTC

V: TRBV7-2
J: TRBJ2-7
size: many
D: TRBD2
length: 18
CDR3: CASSLRTSGRAQTYEQYF
DNA: TGTGCCAGCAGCTTAAGGACTAGCGGGAGGGCCCAGACCTACGAGCAGTACTTC

V: TRBV7-9
J: TRBJ2-3
size: many
D: TRBD2
length: 16
CDR3: CASSPGLAGDTDTQYF
DNA: TGTGCCAGCAGCCCGGGACTAGCGGGAGACACAGATACGCAGTATTTT

V: TRBV5-5
J: TRBJ1-2
size: many
D: .
length: 13
CDR3: CASSPLFDTGYTF
DNA: TGTGCCAGCAGCCCGTTGTTTGATACGGGCTACACCTTC

V: TRBV2
J: TRBJ2-5
size: many
D: .
length: 12
CDR3: CASSEIGETQYF
DNA: TGTGCCAGCAGTGAAATTGGAGAGACCCAGTACTTC

V: TRBV6-5
J: TRBJ2-7
size: many
D: TRBD2
length: 14
CDR3: CASSYRLAGYEQYF
DNA: TGTGCCAGCAGTTATCGACTAGCGGGCTACGAGCAGTACTTC

V: TRBV2
J: TRBJ1-5
size: many
D: TRBD1
length: 15
CDR3: CASSGGTGRNQPQHF
DNA: TGTGCCAGCAGTGGCGGGACAGGCCGCAATCAGCCCCAGCATTTT

V: TRBV7-9
J: TRBJ2-3
size: many
D: .
length: 14
CDR3: CASSSTRSTDTQYF
DNA: TGTGCCAGCAGCTCTACGAGGAGCACAGATACGCAGTATTTT

V: TRBV30
J: TRBJ2-7
size: .
D: .
length: 13
CDR3: CAWSVGAPYEQYF
DNA: TGTGCCTGGAGTGTCGGGGCTCCCTACGAGCAGTACTTC

V: TRBV7-4
J: TRBJ2-7
size: many
D: TRBD2
length: 16
CDR3: CASSFEQTSGYYEQYF
DNA: TGTGCCAGCAGCTTCGAACAAACTAGCGGATATTACGAGCAGTACTTC

V: TRBV5-6
J: TRBJ1-2
size: few
D: .
length: 11
CDR3: CASSWRDGYTF
DNA: TGTGCCAGCAGCTGGAGGGATGGCTACACCTTC

V: TRBV12-3/TRBV12-4
J: TRBJ2-3
size: few
D: .
length: 12
CDR3: CASRVGGDTQYF
DNA: TGTGCCAGCAGGGTTGGAGGAGATACGCAGTATTTT

V: TRBV5-1
J: TRBJ2-5
size: many
D: .
length: 14
CDR3: CASSRDSGDETQYF
DNA: TGCGCCAGCAGCAGAGACAGTGGAGATGAGACCCAGTACTTC

V: TRBV25-1
J: TRBJ1-5
size: few
D: .
length: 14
CDR3: CASSEYSSNQPQHF
DNA: TGTGCCAGCAGTGAATATTCGAGCAATCAGCCCCAGCATTTT

V: TRBV12-3/TRBV12-4
J: TRBJ1-5
size: .
D: TRBD1
length: 17
CDR3: CASSVTGTGEGNQPQHF
DNA: TGTGCCAGCAGTGTTACCGGGACAGGGGAGGGCAATCAGCCCCAGCATTTT

V: TRBV12-3/TRBV12-4
J: TRBJ2-3
size: many
D: TRBD2
length: 18
CDR3: CASSLKALAGALADTQYF
DNA: TGTGCCAGCAGTTTAAAGGCGCTAGCGGGAGCCCTCGCAGATACGCAGTATTTT